One and the same sample provided the 12 T cell receptor beta chains below, sequenced in a study of T cells in Graves' hyperthyroidism and ophthalmopathy. Amplified TCR beta CDR3 regions came from RNA transcripts. The HTBI set primed first-round TCR CDR3 RT-PCR. From the multiplex PCR reads, TCRdb called clonotypes with MiXCR, one entry per CDR3 protein. The sample yields fewer than 750,000 distinct CDR3 sequences, roughly 14% seen once. The specimen sequenced was blood. Receptors originate from a woman aged 40 to 49 with Graves' ophthalmopathy.

This clonotype has at least ten counts. The gene calls are TRBV28 and TRBJ2-1; 14 bases line up with TRBD2. In germline, CDR1 is MDHEN, CDR2 SYDVKM. The CDR3 is 17 residues long. Germline trimming cut 7 bases from V and 4 bases from J; bases unmatched to any gene: 9. CDR3 DNA: TGTGCCAGCAATCCGGGACTAGCGGGAGAACGGTACAATGAGCAGTTCTTC. Residues: CASNPGLAGERYNEQFF.

The rearrangement uses TRBV30 and TRBJ2-2; D is perhaps TRBD1 (5 bases). The CDR3 sequence is 12 residues long. Trimming removed 4 bases from V and 4 bases from J, with 7 bases in between. The germline V gene encodes CDR1 GTSNPN and CDR2 SVGIG (reference sequence). CDR3: CAWTGFTGELFF. In DNA, the CDR3 is TGTGCCTGGACAGGGTTCACCGGGGAGCTGTTTTTT.

This clonotype was seen repeatedly, ten times or more. This chain uses TRBV28 with TRBJ2-2; 11 nucleotides line up with TRBD2. In germline, CDR1 is MDHEN, CDR2 SYDVKM. The CDR3 extends over 16 amino acids. J gave up 5 bases and V 5 bases, and 7 bases lay outside the gene matches. CDR3 loop: CASSPLAGAGTGELFF. The CDR3 DNA sequence: TGTGCCAGCAGTCCACTAGCGGGAGCGGGAACCGGGGAGCTGTTTTTT.

This clonotype was recorded at least ten times. The chain couples TRBV29-1 to TRBJ1-3; D is uncertain. Germline CDR1 and CDR2: SQVTM and ANQGSEA. This CDR3 is built from 13 residues. Trimming removed 7 bases from V and 4 bases from J, with 14 bases in between. The CDR3 is CSAHGGLGNTIYF. The CDR3 nucleotides read TGCAGCGCCCACGGTGGGCTCGGAAACACCATATATTTT.

Ten or more counts support this clonotype. V is TRBV15 and J is TRBJ2-7, with D uncertain. V was shortened by 0 bases and J by 3 bases, with 15 bases between the two germline ends. Germline-derived CDR1 and CDR2 are LNHNV and YYDKDF (reference sequence). This CDR3 region has 16 residues. The CDR3 DNA reads TGTGCCACCAGCAGAGATCCCCAGCAGGCCGGCTACGAGCAGTACTTC. Its protein product is CATSRDPQQAGYEQYF. The whole variable domain, remainder taken from reference TRBV15 and TRBJ2-7, is DAMVIQNPRYQVTQFGKPVTLSCSQTLNHNVMYWYQQKSSQAPKLLFHYYDKDFNNEADTPDNFQSRRPNTSFCFLDIRSPGLGDTAMYLCATSRDPQQAGYEQYFGPGTRLTVT.

The V and J genes are TRBV28 and TRBJ2-7; D is possibly TRBD1 (5 bases). Trimming pared 4 bases from V and 5 bases from J, leaving 9 bases between. From germline, CDR1 is MDHEN and CDR2 SYDVKM. CDR3 length: 12 residues. The chain's CDR3 is CASSSNRNEQYF. In DNA, the CDR3 is TGTGCCAGCAGTTCAAACAGGAACGAGCAGTACTTC.

This clonotype was seen many times. The V call is TRBV5-1, the J call TRBJ1-1, with D perhaps TRBD1 (5 bases). CDR3 size: 15 residues. Germline V gene data show CDR1 as SGHRS and CDR2 as YFSETQ. Trimming pared 1 base from V and 0 bases from J, leaving 10 bases between. The CDR3 sequence is CASSLLGDLNTEAFF. Here the CDR3 DNA reads TGCGCCAGCAGCTTGTTAGGGGACCTGAACACTGAAGCTTTCTTT. The variable domain in full, with the rest retrieved from reference TRBV5-1 and TRBJ1-1, is KAGVTQTPRYLIKTRGQQVTLSCSPISGHRSVSWYQQTPGQGLQFLFEYFSETQRNKGNFPGRFSGRQFSNSRSEMNVSTLELGDSALYLCASSLLGDLNTEAFFGQGTRLTVV.

This clonotype was picked up many times. The J gene is TRBJ1-2, the V gene TRBV12-3 or TRBV12-4; 8 bases are shared with TRBD1. J was trimmed by 8 bases and V by 6 bases; bases with no gene match: 11. The CDR3 runs to 14 residues. The CDR3 region has the DNA TGTGCCAGCAGCATATCGACAGGGGCGGGAGGCTACACCTTC. Residues: CASSISTGAGGYTF.

In its sample, this clonotype was seen many times. This sequence joins TRBV19 and TRBJ1-5; no clear D gene. CDR1 and CDR2 (germline): LNHDA, SQIVND (reference sequence). V was clipped by 4 bases and J by 3 bases, with 13 bases between them. The CDR3 loop spans 15 amino acids. CDR3 DNA: TGTGCCAGTAGTACCTCAAGACACGTCAATCAGCCCCAGCATTTT. Translating gives CASSTSRHVNQPQHF.

This clonotype was detected a few times. The rearrangement joins TRBV6-5 to TRBJ2-7; tentatively, D is TRBD1 (5 bases). The CDR3 has 15 residues. Germline assignment: CDR1 MNHEY and CDR2 SVGAGI. The V and J ends lost 6 bases and 3 bases respectively, with 18 bases between them. CDR3 amino acids: CASSYTGYSSYEQYF. CDR3 sequence (DNA): TGTGCCAGCAGCTACACAGGCTATAGTAGCTACGAGCAGTACTTC.

This clonotype was seen ten or more times. At one of its ends the junction is not consistent with the germline gene, which may arise from a read error. This chain connects TRBV28 to TRBJ2-2, with 9 nucleotides matching TRBD1. The CDR3 has 16 amino acids. Germline assignment: CDR1 MDHEN and CDR2 SYDVKM. The CDR3 here is CASSPSGTGNPGELFF. The CDR3 DNA reads TGTGCCAGCAGCCCCTCCGGGACAGGGAACCCCGGGGAGCTGTTTTTT.

This clonotype was detected ten times or more. The V call is TRBV28, the J call TRBJ2-5, with a possible D match to TRBD1 (5 bases). With 2 bases removed from V and 2 bases from J, the gap between germline ends came to 9 bases. Germline lookup yields CDR1 MDHEN and CDR2 SYDVKM. The CDR3 contains 14 residues. CDR3 protein: CASSLTGAQETQYF. CDR3 sequence (DNA): TGTGCCAGCAGTTTAACAGGAGCACAAGAGACCCAGTACTTC.